The present T cell receptor beta chain was sequenced within a study of T cell repertoires in cytomegalovirus infection. As for the study in general: It can be stated that public TCR beta signatures indicated CMV infection as well as a matching HLA type. Overall study results and limits: The study found HLA-C-restricted CMV-specific TCR beta clonotypes dominating the ex vivo response.

CDR3 length equals 14 residues. CDR1 and CDR2 (germline): ENHRY, SYGVKD. MiXCR was run by TCRdb on the reads, yielding one entry per CDR3 protein. This table has 65,000 to 90,000 distinct CDR3 sequences, about 3.8% appearing once. This clonotype was observed at least ten times. Its antigen is unknown. An end of the junction does not agree with germline; a read error may underlie this. This clonotype originated in a human donor in good health (CMV status not recorded). Some clones in this sample may be carry-over from other donors' samples. The rearrangement joins TRBV10-3 to TRBJ1-2, with a tentative D call TRBD1 (5 bases). Source material: PBMCs. CDR3 protein: CAITETSQGYGYTF. The CDR3 DNA reads TGTGCCATCACTGAGACAAGTCAGGGCTATGGCTACACCTTC.